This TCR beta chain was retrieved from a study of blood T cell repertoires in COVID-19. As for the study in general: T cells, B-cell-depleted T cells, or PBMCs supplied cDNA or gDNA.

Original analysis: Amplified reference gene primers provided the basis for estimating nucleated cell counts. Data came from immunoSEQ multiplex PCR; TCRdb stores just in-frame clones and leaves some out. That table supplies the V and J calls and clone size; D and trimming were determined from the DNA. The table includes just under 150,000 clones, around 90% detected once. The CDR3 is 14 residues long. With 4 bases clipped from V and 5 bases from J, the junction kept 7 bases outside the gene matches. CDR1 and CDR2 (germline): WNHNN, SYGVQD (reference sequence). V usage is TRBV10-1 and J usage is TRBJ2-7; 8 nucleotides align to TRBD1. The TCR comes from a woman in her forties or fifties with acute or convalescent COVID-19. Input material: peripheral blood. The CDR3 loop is CASSGNRGWNEQYF. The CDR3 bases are TGCGCCAGCAGTGGAAACAGGGGGTGGAACGAGCAGTACTTC.